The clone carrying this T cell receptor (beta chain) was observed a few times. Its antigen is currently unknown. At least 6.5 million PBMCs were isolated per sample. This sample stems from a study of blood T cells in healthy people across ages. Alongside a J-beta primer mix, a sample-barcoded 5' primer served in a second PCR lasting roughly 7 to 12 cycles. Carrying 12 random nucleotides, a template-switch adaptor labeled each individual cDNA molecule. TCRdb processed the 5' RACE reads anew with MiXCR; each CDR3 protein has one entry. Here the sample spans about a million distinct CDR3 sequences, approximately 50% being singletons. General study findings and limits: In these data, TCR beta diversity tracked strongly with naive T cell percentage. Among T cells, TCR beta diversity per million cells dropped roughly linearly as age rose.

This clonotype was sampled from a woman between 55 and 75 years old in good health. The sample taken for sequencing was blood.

CDR3 residues: CSARIGGGQGGYGYTF. The CDR3, as DNA: TGCAGTGCTAGAATCGGGGGCGGACAGGGGGGCTATGGCTACACCTTC. The J gene is TRBJ1-2, the V gene TRBV20-1; 10 nucleotides agree with TRBD1. This CDR3 is built from 16 residues. Germline V CDR1 and CDR2: DFQATT, SNEGSKA (reference sequence). Unmatched junction bases numbered 10, after V lost 2 bases and J lost 4 bases.